This TCR beta chain was sequenced in a study of T cell responses to AZD1222 COVID-19 vaccine. Study-wide results and limits: Recipients of AZD1222 seropositive at baseline numbered only 5 to 7.

A word on this clone: Its specificity is unknown.

The CDR3 has 14 amino acids. Germline-derived CDR1 and CDR2 are SGHNT and YYREEE (reference sequence). The ends were cut back, 4 bases at V and 2 bases at J, with 10 bases in the middle. Sequencing used immunoSEQ multiplex PCR; TCRdb keeps in-frame clones, though not all of them. The data contain roughly 150,000 clones, 85% to 95% of them seen just once; the ten biggest clones take up around 1.3%. The rearrangement links TRBV5-4 to TRBJ1-3; D ambiguous. The sequenced sample was peripheral blood, obtained on day 0 of AZD1222 vaccination. The sequence derives from an adult in good health. The CDR3, as DNA: TGTGCCAGCAGCCTTGGCCTTCCTGGAAACACCATATATTTT. As protein: CASSLGLPGNTIYF.